This is a list of T cell receptor beta chains from one sample in a study of T cell repertoires in cytomegalovirus infection. TCRdb fed the reads into MiXCR, producing one record per CDR3 protein. The sample consists of about 830,000 distinct CDR3 sequences, 30% to 35% of them appearing once. These receptors are not linked to any known antigen. Sample: cultured CD8+ T cells from PBMCs, taken from culture after CMV antigen stimulation. The receptors derive from a human donor in good health (CMV status not recorded). Some clones in this sample may be carry-over from other donors' samples. Both conserved end residues are part of each CDR3. A D gene is named only where the DNA matches it firmly. Size values are once, few and many counts, or a class for expanded clones, and some rows have none.

TRBJ1-3	NA	TRBV9	17	NA	TGTGCCAGCAGCGCTAGAGACTGGCTTGGCTCTGGAAACACCATATATTTT	CASSARDWLGSGNTIYF
TRBJ1-1	few	TRBV4-2	16	NA	TGTGCCAGCAGCGGGAAACCGGGACCTATGAACACTGAAGCTTTCTTT	CASSGKPGPMNTEAFF
TRBJ2-1	many	TRBV11-3	13	TRBD1	TGTGCCAGCAGCTTACAGGGGGCCGATGAGCAGTTCTTC	CASSLQGADEQFF
TRBJ1-3	NA	TRBV29-1	11	NA	TGCAGCGGCGGTGGAGGAAACACCATATATTTT	CSGGGGNTIYF
TRBJ2-5	many	TRBV7-8	15	NA	TGTGCCAGCAGCACCAGGCGCCGGTCCCAAGAGACCCAGTACTTC	CASSTRRRSQETQYF
TRBJ1-1	NA	TRBV20-1	11	NA	TGCAGTGCTAGAGACCGTCTTGAAGCTTTCTTT	CSARDRLEAFF
TRBJ1-2	NA	TRBV2	13	NA	TGTGCCAGGGATCCGGGAGGGAACTATGGCTACACCTTC	CARDPGGNYGYTF
TRBJ1-2	few	TRBV7-2	13	NA	TGTGCCAGCAGCTTGCGGACAGTCAATGGCTACACCTTC	CASSLRTVNGYTF
TRBJ2-3	NA	TRBV5-4	16	TRBD2	TGTGCCAGCAGCCAAATTCTTAGCGGGGGGACAGATACGCAGTATTTT	CASSQILSGGTDTQYF
TRBJ2-5	few	TRBV15	15	NA	TGTGCCACCAGCACGGGAGAGAGGACCCAAGAGACCCAGTACTTC	CATSTGERTQETQYF
TRBJ2-1	NA	TRBV7-9	18	NA	TGTGCCAGCAGCTTGGGGACGGGTCGGTCGGTAGATTTCAATGAGCAGTTCTTC	CASSLGTGRSVDFNEQFF
TRBJ2-1	NA	TRBV27	11	NA	TGTGCCAGCTTTGGGGCAGGTGAGCAGTTCTTC	CASFGAGEQFF
TRBJ1-6	many	TRBV7-2	18	NA	TGTGCCACCAGAATCGAGGGATTCCCCAGCTCCTATAATTCACCCCTCCACTTT	CATRIEGFPSSYNSPLHF
TRBJ2-2	few	TRBV19	13	TRBD2	TGTGCCACTTCAGCGGGGGGGCTCGGGGAGCTGTTTTTT	CATSAGGLGELFF
TRBJ2-6	NA	TRBV7-2	17	NA	TGTGCCAGCAGCTCGAAACAGGATATCTCTGGGGCCAACGTCCTGACTTTC	CASSSKQDISGANVLTF
TRBJ2-4	NA	TRBV18	14	NA	TGTGCCAGCTCACCACCGGGGAGTGGGGACATTCAGTACTTC	CASSPPGSGDIQYF
TRBJ1-3	NA	TRBV19	18	NA	TGTGCCAGTACCCCGGAAGAGGGGACACCGAGCTCTGGAAACACCATATATTTT	CASTPEEGTPSSGNTIYF
TRBJ1-1	few	TRBV19	13	NA	TGTGCCAGTAGGTTGGGAGGGAGCACTGAAGCTTTCTTT	CASRLGGSTEAFF
TRBJ2-1	NA	TRBV5-1	11	TRBD1	TGCGCCAGCAGCATGGGACAGTTCAAGTTCTTC	CASSMGQFKFF
TRBJ2-2	many	TRBV7-2	15	NA	TGTGCCAGCAGCTTAGAGGGACAGAACACCGGGGAGCTGTTTTTT	CASSLEGQNTGELFF
TRBJ1-5	few	TRBV4-1	14	TRBD1	TGCGCCAGCAGCCAAGGACAGGGGGCTCAGCCCCAGCATTTT	CASSQGQGAQPQHF
TRBJ1-6	few	TRBV20-1	15	NA	TGCAGTGCTAGAGATCCCCAGGGGATTAATTCACCCCTCCACTTT	CSARDPQGINSPLHF
TRBJ2-1	many	TRBV28	15	NA	TGTGCCAGCAGCTTAGTGGCAGGGTCCTACAATGAGCAGTTCTTC	CASSLVAGSYNEQFF
TRBJ2-7	NA	TRBV12-3/TRBV12-4	13	NA	TGTGCCAGCAGTTTAGGCAGGGACTACGAGCAGTACTTC	CASSLGRDYEQYF
TRBJ1-2	NA	TRBV7-4	17	NA	TGTGCCAGCAGCCTCCTGAACCGTCGGGGTCAGGGGTATGGCTACACCTTC	CASSLLNRRGQGYGYTF
TRBJ1-2	NA	TRBV9	12	TRBD1	TGTGCCAGCCGACAGGGAATCGATGGCTACACCTTC	CASRQGIDGYTF
TRBJ1-3	few	TRBV7-6	15	NA	TGTGCCAGCAGCCCGTCGGGTCACTCTGGAAACACCATATATTTT	CASSPSGHSGNTIYF
TRBJ2-5	few	TRBV27	15	NA	TGTGCCAGCAGTCCCCGCGGTCGCAGCGTGGAGACCCAGTACTTC	CASSPRGRSVETQYF
TRBJ2-2	NA	TRBV27	14	NA	TGTGCCAGCAGTTTCGGGCAGGGGTCCGGGGAGCTGTTTTTT	CASSFGQGSGELFF
TRBJ2-3	few	TRBV27	16	TRBD2	TGTGCCAGCAGTTTAACTAGCGGGGGGCGCGCAGATACGCAGTATTTT	CASSLTSGGRADTQYF
TRBJ1-1	NA	TRBV27	15	NA	TGTGCCAGCAGTTTATTAGGGGGAGTGGGCACTGAAGCTTTCTTT	CASSLLGGVGTEAFF
TRBJ1-2	many	TRBV12-3/TRBV12-4	14	NA	TGTGCCAGCAGTTTGGGCGGGTTCCCCGATGGCTACACCTTC	CASSLGGFPDGYTF
TRBJ1-1	few	TRBV6-1	13	NA	TGTGCCAGCAGTGTATTGGGAGGGGCGGATGCTTTCTTT	CASSVLGGADAFF
TRBJ2-5	NA	TRBV29-1	14	TRBD2	TGCAGCGTGGTTGACGCGGGGGAATGCGAGACCCAGTACTTC	CSVVDAGECETQYF
TRBJ1-5	NA	TRBV27	16	NA	TGTGCCAGCAGTTTAACCCCTCTTCAGGGCAATCAGCCCCAGCATTTT	CASSLTPLQGNQPQHF
TRBJ2-3	few	TRBV7-3	15	TRBD2	TGTGCCAGCAGCGGCGGGGGGCTTAGCACAGATACGCAGTATTTT	CASSGGGLSTDTQYF
TRBJ2-1	once	TRBV29-1	19	NA	TGCAGCGTTCGTTTGATCGAACTAGCTTTTGGTGGGTCCTACAATGAGCAGTTCTTC	CSVRLIELAFGGSYNEQFF
TRBJ1-1	few	TRBV6-1	15	NA	TGTGCCAGCAGCCCAAGATCGGTCGCTAGCACTGAAGCTTTCTTT	CASSPRSVASTEAFF
TRBJ2-1	NA	TRBV20-1	15	NA	TGCAGTGCTAGCGGACGAGGACGCTCCTACAATGAGCAGTTCTTC	CSASGRGRSYNEQFF
TRBJ1-2	few	TRBV6-2/TRBV6-3	15	NA	TGTGCCAGCAGTTACTCGGAGACAATTTTCTATGGCTACACCTTC	CASSYSETIFYGYTF
TRBJ2-3	NA	TRBV10-3	14	TRBD2	TGTGCCATTTGGAGCGGGGGGGCTGCAGATACGCAGTATTTT	CAIWSGGAADTQYF
TRBJ2-6	NA	TRBV7-9	16	NA	TGTGCCGGCTCCTTTCTCGGGCCGATCGAGGCCAACGTCCTGACTTTC	CAGSFLGPIEANVLTF
TRBJ1-1	NA	TRBV6-6	12	NA	TGTGCCAGCAGTTACCCTAACACTGAAACTTTCTTT	CASSYPNTETFF
TRBJ1-6	many	TRBV20-1	15	TRBD1	TGCAGTGCTAAGAAACAGGGGTCCTATAATTCACCCCTCCACTTT	CSAKKQGSYNSPLHF
TRBJ1-2	few	TRBV7-2	15	NA	TGTGCCAGCAGCTTGTCAAGGATCCCTAACTATGGCTACACCTTC	CASSLSRIPNYGYTF
TRBJ2-6	many	TRBV12-3/TRBV12-4	13	NA	TGTGCCAGCACCCGTCCCGGGGCCAACGTCCTGACTTTC	CASTRPGANVLTF
TRBJ1-4	once	TRBV27	15	NA	TGTGCCAGCAGTTTTCTGAACAGCCGTAATGAAAAACTGTTTTTT	CASSFLNSRNEKLFF
TRBJ1-2	NA	TRBV12-3/TRBV12-4	15	TRBD1	TGTGCCAGCAGTCCCCCAGGGGGGATTTACTATGGCTACACCTTC	CASSPPGGIYYGYTF